The rows below give T cell receptor beta chains drawn from one sample of a study of shared clonotypes between healthy human individuals. The method was immunoSEQ multiplex PCR; TCRdb's version includes in-frame clones alone and lacks a portion of them. The sample comprises 550,000 to 800,000 clones, roughly 70% of which are singletons, and more than 1.5% rests with the top ten. Sequenced material: memory CD4+ T cells sorted from blood. All receptors derive from a woman under 40 in good health. CDR3s include the opening cysteine and the closing phenylalanine or tryptophan. A D gene is named only where the DNA matches it firmly. Size is omitted from some rows. Given values are once, few, many or a class for expanded clones.

V gene	clone size	J gene	D gene	CDR3 protein
TRBV5-5	.	TRBJ2-1	TRBD1	CASSLVGRGRDEQFF
TRBV10-3	.	TRBJ2-7	.	CAISSQSDEQYF
TRBV28	few	TRBJ1-5	.	CASSDGGYQPQHF
TRBV28	many	TRBJ2-7	TRBD1	CASSRRGGTGLAYEQYF
TRBV5-1	few	TRBJ1-4	.	CASSLGPGKEKLFF
TRBV28	.	TRBJ2-7	.	CASSHAAGTMHEQYF
TRBV30	few	TRBJ1-2	.	CAWSLQVDLGGYTF
TRBV7-2	.	TRBJ2-7	.	CASSLARPGNYEQYF
TRBV11-2	.	TRBJ2-7	.	CASSLRAGYEQYF
TRBV14	.	TRBJ1-6	.	CASSGDINSPLHF
TRBV27	.	TRBJ1-1	.	CASSWSRAAEAFF
TRBV18	.	TRBJ2-2	.	CASQAVQANTGELFF
TRBV10-1	few	TRBJ2-7	TRBD1	CAGCPDRAAHEQYF
TRBV29-1	.	TRBJ2-4	TRBD2	CSAGGTSGRAANIQYF
TRBV6-1	.	TRBJ1-4	.	CASSEALGGVQEKLFF
TRBV7-9	.	TRBJ2-3	.	CASSLVGQKSTDTQYF
TRBV19	.	TRBJ2-1	TRBD2	CASSGGTNEQFF
TRBV5-1	.	.	TRBD2	CASSGRTSGILGYEQYF
TRBV2	once	TRBJ2-1	.	CASSRDYNEQFF
TRBV11-2	.	TRBJ2-5	.	CASSLVSTSGEETQYF
TRBV6-5	.	TRBJ2-1	.	CASSQQGGNEQFF
TRBV5-1	.	TRBJ2-5	.	CASSRSPAGNQETQYF
TRBV25-1	few	TRBJ2-7	.	CASSKGSEQYF
TRBV9	once	TRBJ1-5	.	CASSAEGGQSQHF
TRBV7-2	.	TRBJ2-6	.	CASSLGGFSGANVLTF
TRBV19	few	TRBJ1-1	.	CASSKDRTEAFF
TRBV5-1	.	TRBJ2-7	.	CASSSTGLDEQYF
TRBV7-9	.	TRBJ1-1	.	CASSIGTYNTEAFF
TRBV18	.	TRBJ2-3	TRBD2	CASSPPTSGTDTQYF
TRBV27	.	TRBJ1-2	.	CASSPRDALGGYTF
TRBV28	.	TRBJ2-3	.	CATLTISTDTQYF
TRBV7-6	.	TRBJ1-5	.	CASSLRGFPNQPQHF